This record covers a single TCR beta chain. This record comes from a study of shared clonotypes between healthy human individuals. Background on the study: CD8 memory received one plate per donor, CD8 naive two, CD4 memory three and CD4 naive three.

Clones were read by immunoSEQ multiplex PCR, and TCRdb kept only the in-frame ones, dropping some. The table shows 2 million to 2.5 million clones, with about nine tenths occurring only once. CD4+ cells were split into CD45RA+ naive and CD45RA-negative memory subsets. V lost 0 bases, J lost 11 bases, and 22 bases lay in between. This CDR3 contains 16 residues. The germline CDR1 and CDR2 sequences are SGHAT and FQNNGV. The sequence was obtained from a man between 18 and 29 years old in good health. Some clones in this sample may be carry-over from other donors' samples. The sequenced sample consisted of naive CD4+ T cells from PBMCs. Subset denoted: CD45RA+ positively selected. The rearrangement uses TRBV11-2 and TRBJ1-2; D is unclear. The CDR3 spells CASSLEKSLGSLAYTF. The CDR3 bases are TGTGCCAGCAGCTTAGAAAAGTCCTTGGGGTCCCTGGCTTACACCTTC.